Below, 30 T cell receptor beta chains from the same sample are listed, as sequenced in a study of CD8 T cells in ankylosing spondylitis. MiXCR, run by TCRdb on the 5' RACE reads, gives a single entry per CDR3 protein. This sample has about 260,000 distinct CDR3 sequences; 15% to 25% occur once, and the top ten carry under 8.5%. What was sequenced was blood, either unsorted or a sorted T cell fraction (not recorded which). The receptors stem from a male donor with ankylosing spondylitis or in good health (not recorded which).

The chain recombines TRBV29-1 with TRBJ2-5; 8 bases agree with TRBD1. Germline assignment: CDR1 SQVTM and CDR2 ANQGSEA. The CDR3 has 12 residues. J was trimmed by 5 bases and V by 4 bases; bases with no gene match: 3. CDR3 nucleotides: TGCAGCGTTGGGACAGGGAGGGAGACCCAGTACTTC. The encoded protein is CSVGTGRETQYF.

This clonotype was seen at least ten times. The chain carries TRBV5-4 and TRBJ2-1; tentatively, D is TRBD2 (6 bases). This CDR3 is 15 amino acids long. Germline V gene data show CDR1 as SGHNT and CDR2 as YYREEE (reference sequence). Between the trimmed V and J ends, which lost 7 bases and 9 bases, there was a span of 23 bases. CDR3 sequence: CASGTVGTGDSEQFF. The DNA of the CDR3 is TGTGCCAGCGGTACTGTGGGGACTGGAGATAGTGAGCAGTTCTTC.

This clonotype was observed a handful of times. This chain connects TRBV5-1 to TRBJ1-5; 8 nucleotides line up with TRBD1. The CDR3 is 16 residues long. With V trimmed by 4 bases and J by 4 bases, 10 bases remained unmatched. Per the germline V gene, CDR1 is SGHRS and CDR2 is YFSETQ. The CDR3 coding sequence is TGCGCCAGCAGCCCCGGACAGGGTGGCCTTAATCAGCCCCAGCATTTT. As protein: CASSPGQGGLNQPQHF.

This clonotype was observed a handful of times. J is TRBJ2-1 and V is TRBV5-1; 11 nucleotides match TRBD2. V was clipped by 0 bases and J by 1 base; unmatched bases: 3. This CDR3 has 17 residues. The germline gives CDR1 SGHRS, CDR2 YFSETQ. The CDR3 nucleotides read TGCGCCAGCAGCTTGGGTTCTAGCGGGAGGTCCTACAATGAGCAGTTCTTC. Its translation is CASSLGSSGRSYNEQFF.

This clonotype occurred a few times. The CDR3 DNA reads as TGTGCCAGCAGTTTGATGGCCGGGGAGCTGTTTTTT. Protein product: CASSLMAGELFF. This rearrangement joins TRBV12-3 or TRBV12-4 to TRBJ2-2; D gene ambiguous. The CDR3 is made up of 12 amino acids. V gave up 3 bases and J gave up 6 bases, with 5 bases separating them.

This clonotype was found a few times. The J gene is TRBJ2-3, the V gene TRBV20-1, with a weak D call TRBD2 (6 bases). The CDR3 loop spans 15 amino acids. V dropped 4 bases and J dropped 1 base, with 15 bases sitting between them. The germline gives CDR1 DFQATT, CDR2 SNEGSKA (reference sequence). The CDR3 here is CSAIGTWGGTDTQYF. DNA for the CDR3: TGCAGTGCTATCGGGACCTGGGGGGGCACAGATACGCAGTATTTT.

This clonotype has more than one count but fewer than ten. This chain joins TRBV12-3 or TRBV12-4 and TRBJ1-5; possible D gene TRBD1, 6 bases. V shed 6 bases and J shed 3 bases, with 12 bases lying between them. The CDR3 length is 14 residues. The CDR3 is CASSKRGFNQPQHF. The CDR3 DNA is TGTGCCAGCAGCAAAAGGGGGTTCAATCAGCCCCAGCATTTT.

The chain carries TRBV6-1 and TRBJ1-5; TRBD1 might be the D (5 bases). V was pared by 5 bases and J by 7 bases, with 15 bases between. This CDR3 has 14 residues. The germline gives CDR1 MNHNS, CDR2 SASEGT. For the CDR3, the DNA is TGTGCCAGCAGTAATCCAGGGATAGGACAGCCCCAGCATTTT. Encoded protein: CASSNPGIGQPQHF.

This rearrangement joins TRBV2 to TRBJ1-5; 8 bases fit TRBD1. This CDR3 is 15 amino acids long. Germline loops: CDR1 SNHLY, CDR2 FYNNEI. Trimming took 2 bases from V and 6 from J; bases not matched to a gene: 6. The CDR3 region is CASSERGTGGQPQHF. CDR3 in DNA: TGTGCCAGCAGTGAAAGGGGGACAGGTGGTCAGCCCCAGCATTTT.

The sample holds a few counts of this clonotype. The rearrangement links TRBV9 to TRBJ1-2; D may be TRBD1 (5 bases). This CDR3 region has 15 residues. The germline CDR1 and CDR2 sequences are SGDLS and YYNGEE. The V and J ends lost 0 bases and 5 bases respectively, with 14 bases between them. CDR3 sequence reads: CASSVEGRAEYGYTF. The DNA of the CDR3 is TGTGCCAGCAGCGTAGAGGGCAGGGCTGAGTATGGCTACACCTTC. Full variable domain (missing parts from reference TRBV9 and TRBJ1-2): DSGVTQTPKHLITATGQRVTLRCSPRSGDLSVYWYQQSLDQGLQFLIQYYNGEERAKGNILERFSAQQFPDLHSELNLSSLELGDSALYFCASSVEGRAEYGYTFGSGTRLTVV.

This rearrangement joins TRBV5-5 to TRBJ2-6; D perhaps matches TRBD1 (5 bases). CDR1 SGHKS and CDR2 YYEKEE come from the germline V gene (reference sequence). This CDR3 spans 16 amino acids. The germline V and J ends were trimmed by 0 bases and 8 bases, with 15 bases remaining between them. The CDR3 sequence is CASSLAVETVSNVLTF. CDR3 nucleotide sequence: TGTGCCAGCAGCTTGGCGGTTGAGACAGTTTCCAACGTCCTGACTTTC. Combining the CDR3 with reference TRBV5-5 and TRBJ2-6 gives the whole variable domain DAGVTQSPTHLIKTRGQQVTLRCSPISGHKSVSWYQQVLGQGPQFIFQYYEKEERGRGNFPDRFSARQFPNYSSELNVNALLLGDSALYLCASSLAVETVSNVLTFGAGSRLTVL.

This clonotype was detected ten times or more. The V gene is TRBV5-1, the J gene TRBJ2-3; 7 nucleotides line up with TRBD1. This CDR3 contains 16 residues. From germline, CDR1 is SGHRS and CDR2 YFSETQ. J was trimmed by 3 bases and V by 4 bases; bases with no gene match: 11. CDR3 bases: TGCGCCAGCAGCCCAGACGCTCGACAGGGAACAGATACGCAGTATTTT. Protein: CASSPDARQGTDTQYF.

CDR3 DNA sequence: TGTGCCAGCAGCGTAGGTGCAGCGGGGGGAGTCGGGGAGCTGTTTTTT. Protein sequence: CASSVGAAGGVGELFF. The rearrangement joins TRBV9 to TRBJ2-2, with 9 bases matching TRBD2. The CDR3 totals 16 residues. V dropped 0 bases and J dropped 7; count of bases not matched to a gene: 7. In germline, CDR1 is SGDLS, CDR2 YYNGEE.

The CDR3 protein is CASRLGGGTEAFF. In DNA, the CDR3 is TGTGCCAGCAGACTTGGTGGGGGCACTGAAGCTTTCTTT. The chain combines TRBV7-3 with TRBJ1-1; D is possibly TRBD1 (5 bases). This CDR3 is 13 amino acids long. Trimming took off 6 bases at V and 4 bases at J, with 12 bases between the two ends. Germline CDR1 SGHTA, CDR2 FQGTGA.

The rearrangement uses TRBV20-1 and TRBJ1-4; TRBD1 agrees at 7 bases. The CDR3 runs to 13 residues. CDR1 and CDR2 from the germline V gene are DFQATT and SNEGSKA (reference sequence). The V and J ends lost 4 bases and 8 bases, in that order; junction bases with no gene match: 7. The CDR3 reads CSATTGVEEKLFF. The CDR3 DNA sequence: TGCAGTGCTACTACAGGGGTTGAAGAAAAACTGTTTTTT.

This clonotype was seen only a few times. The V gene is TRBV7-3, the J gene TRBJ2-1, with D possibly matching TRBD1 (6 bases). This CDR3 is 16 amino acids long. Trimming removed 5 bases at V and 2 bases at J, with 16 bases between. Germline V gene lookup returns CDR1 SGHTA and CDR2 FQGTGA. The CDR3 sequence is CASSPTLGTPYNEQFF. In DNA form, the CDR3 reads TGTGCCAGCAGCCCAACACTGGGGACACCCTACAATGAGCAGTTCTTC.

Written as DNA, the CDR3 is TGTGCCAGCAGCCAAGATGTGGGACAGATCGGCTACACCTTC. It encodes CASSQDVGQIGYTF. The V call is TRBV3-1, the J call TRBJ1-2; 7 nucleotides align to TRBD1. This CDR3 is 14 amino acids long. Trimming took 0 bases from V and 8 from J; bases not matched to a gene: 6. Germline loops: CDR1 LGHDT, CDR2 YNNKEL (reference sequence).

The chain carries TRBV7-2 and TRBJ2-5, with D perhaps assigned TRBD1 or TRBD2 (5 bases each). Looked up from germline, CDR1 is SGHTA and CDR2 is FQGNSA. CDR3 length: 15 residues. V lost 1 base and J 3 bases, leaving 12 bases between the germline ends. CDR3 nucleotide sequence: TGTGCCAGCAGCTTAGTCTGGGACGCAAAAGAGACCCAGTACTTC. Protein: CASSLVWDAKETQYF.

This clonotype was counted ten times or more. V gene TRBV12-3 or TRBV12-4 combines with J gene TRBJ1-3; D is uncertain. The CDR3 totals 15 residues. V gave up 3 bases and J gave up 2 bases, with 11 bases separating them. CDR3 nucleotides: TGTGCCAGCAGTTTCCCCTCATCCACTGGAAACACCATATATTTT. Protein product: CASSFPSSTGNTIYF.

V and J are TRBV12-3 or TRBV12-4 and TRBJ1-5, with TRBD1 identical over 8 bases. CDR3 length equals 14 residues. J was trimmed by 6 bases and V by 1 base; bases with no gene match: 2. The CDR3 nucleotides read TGTGCCAGCAGTTTAGGGACAGGGAGTCAGCCCCAGCATTTT. It translates to CASSLGTGSQPQHF.

This clonotype was recorded a few times. The CDR3 sequence: CASSSGEKLFF. DNA for the CDR3: TGTGCCAGCAGCTCTGGGGAAAAACTGTTTTTT. The chain joins TRBV7-9 to TRBJ1-4; D is ambiguous. V gave up 4 bases and J gave up 8 bases, with 5 bases separating them. Germline V gives CDR1 SEHNR, CDR2 FQNEAQ (reference sequence). The CDR3 is made up of 11 amino acids.

This clonotype was found a few times. The V gene is TRBV7-8, the J gene TRBJ1-2; the match to TRBD1 covers 7 bases. Unmatched junction bases numbered 6, after V lost 6 bases and J lost 8 bases. The CDR3 runs to 12 residues. Germline CDR1 SGHVS, CDR2 FQNEAQ. This CDR3 reads CASSYGTAGYTF. The CDR3 bases are TGTGCCAGCAGTTACGGGACAGCCGGCTACACCTTC. Full variable domain (missing parts from reference TRBV7-8 and TRBJ1-2): GAGVSQSPRYKVAKRGQDVALRCDPISGHVSLFWYQQALGQGPEFLTYFQNEAQLDKSGLPSDRFFAERPEGSVSTLKIQRTQQEDSAVYLCASSYGTAGYTFGSGTRLTVV.

The V call is TRBV5-1, the J call TRBJ2-5; D unresolved. V lost 5 bases and J 0 bases, leaving 11 bases between the germline ends. Per germline, CDR1 SGHRS and CDR2 YFSETQ. CDR3 size: 14 residues. CDR3 sequence: CASRGRVDQETQYF. DNA of the CDR3: TGCGCCAGCAGGGGAAGGGTCGACCAAGAGACCCAGTACTTC.

V is TRBV28 and J is TRBJ2-3, with D uncertain. Germline CDR1 reads MDHEN; CDR2 reads SYDVKM. This CDR3 contains 13 residues. V was pared by 10 bases and J by 1 base, with 12 bases between. The CDR3 coding sequence is TGTGCCACCGTTAGGAGTGGCACAGATACGCAGTATTTT. Its protein is CATVRSGTDTQYF.

The V call is TRBV28, the J call TRBJ2-2, with D unclear. Trimming shortened V by 8 bases and J by 1 base, and 8 bases separated the two germline ends. The CDR3 runs 13 residues. Germline loops: CDR1 MDHEN, CDR2 SYDVKM. CDR3 DNA: TGTGCCAGCCTGACGGGGAACACCGGGGAGCTGTTTTTT. Translated, it gives CASLTGNTGELFF.

V and J are TRBV9 and TRBJ2-6, with D uncertain. V was shortened by 4 bases and J by 4 bases, with 6 bases between the two germline ends. CDR3 size: 13 residues. The germline gives CDR1 SGDLS, CDR2 YYNGEE. The CDR3 region has the DNA TGTGCCAGCAGCTCCACAGGGGCCAACGTCCTGACTTTC. Its translation is CASSSTGANVLTF.

The table lists this clonotype with a few counts. The V gene is TRBV5-1, the J gene TRBJ2-1, with 9 nucleotides matching TRBD2. The CDR3 contains 17 residues. Looked up from germline, CDR1 is SGHRS and CDR2 is YFSETQ. The ends lost 4 bases at V and 6 bases at J; junction bases unmatched: 14. The CDR3 nucleotides are TGCGCCAGCAGCCCCCCTCATAGCGGGAGCGCTCTCAATGAGCAGTTCTTC. Its protein product is CASSPPHSGSALNEQFF.

The chain employs TRBV12-3 or TRBV12-4 and TRBJ1-1, with TRBD1 identical over 7 bases. Trimming at V came to 7 bases and at J to 3 bases, leaving 8 bases not matched to a gene. The CDR3 contains 14 residues. CDR3 amino acids: CASTPGQIYTEAFF. The DNA of the CDR3 is TGTGCCAGCACCCCGGGACAGATTTACACTGAAGCTTTCTTT.

This clonotype was recorded a few times. The chain recombines TRBV29-1 with TRBJ2-7; the match to TRBD2 covers 10 bases. V lost 2 bases and J lost 5; bases outside the gene matches: 9. The CDR3 is made up of 15 amino acids. Germline assignment: CDR1 SQVTM and CDR2 ANQGSEA. CDR3 sequence (DNA): TGCAGCGTTGAATGTGGAGCGGGAGGGCCCGACGAGCAGTACGTC. It codes for CSVECGAGGPDEQYV.

This clonotype turned up a few times. V gene TRBV6-2 or TRBV6-3 combines with J gene TRBJ1-4; D uncertain. V dropped 6 bases and J dropped 8 bases, with 13 bases sitting between them. From germline, CDR1 is MNHEY and CDR2 SVGEGT. This CDR3 region has 13 residues. The CDR3 is CASREEFGEKLFF. In DNA form, the CDR3 reads TGTGCCAGCAGGGAAGAATTCGGCGAAAAACTGTTTTTT.